This T cell receptor beta chain is from a study of human T cells and chemical hapten exposure. As the library was built, unique molecular identifiers were attached to individual cDNA molecules. TCRdb re-derived calls from the RACE reads in MiXCR, one entry per CDR3 protein. Of about 250,000 distinct CDR3 sequences listed, roughly 7.4% are singletons. Deletions cut 4 bases from V and 6 bases from J, with 14 bases between. This CDR3 is 15 amino acids long. Germline CDR1 and CDR2: SGDLS and YYNGEE. Time point in this sample: pre-sensitization, week 0. Treatment in this sample: therapeutic diphenylcyclopropenone sensitization with weekly scalp DPC. This clonotype was detected a few times.

This material consisted of whole blood, taken in connection with sensitization to the hapten diphenylcyclopropenone (DPC). This chain links TRBV9 with TRBJ1-6; D call uncertain. This receptor was obtained from a man younger than 30 with alopecia areata. Some clones in this sample may be carry-over from other donors' samples. CDR3 loop: CASSFRWDGNSPLHF. CDR3 coding DNA: TGTGCCAGCAGCTTTAGGTGGGATGGTAATTCACCCCTCCACTTT. Variable domain in full (rest from reference TRBV9 and TRBJ1-6): DSGVTQTPKHLITATGQRVTLRCSPRSGDLSVYWYQQSLDQGLQFLIQYYNGEERAKGNILERFSAQQFPDLHSELNLSSLELGDSALYFCASSFRWDGNSPLHFGNGTRLTVT.